Listed here are 24 T cell receptor beta chains from one sample, sequenced in a study of human T cells and chemical hapten exposure. TCRdb passed the RACE reads through MiXCR, listing each CDR3 protein once. Found here are under 130,000 distinct CDR3 sequences, approximately 11% of them singletons; the top ten hold roughly 3.5%. Sample time point: patch test 1, 2 weeks after DPC sensitization. As to treatment: therapeutic diphenylcyclopropenone sensitization with weekly scalp DPC. Sequenced here: whole blood, sampled in connection with sensitization to the hapten diphenylcyclopropenone (DPC). The source is a middle-aged woman with alopecia areata. Some clones in this sample may be carry-over from other donors' samples.

CDR3 bases: TGTGCCAGCAGCTTAAGGCGGGAGAGGGACACAGATACGCAGTATTTT. Protein product: CASSLRRERDTDTQYF. The J gene is TRBJ2-3, the V gene TRBV11-2; 7 bases map to TRBD2. Germline loops: CDR1 SGHAT, CDR2 FQNNGV. CDR3 length: 16 residues. Germline trimming cut 2 bases from V and 2 bases from J; bases unmatched to any gene: 7.

CDR3 loop: CASSLFLRGTYEQYF. Written as DNA, the CDR3 is TGTGCCAGCAGTTTATTTTTGCGGGGAACCTACGAGCAGTACTTC. V and J are TRBV28 and TRBJ2-7; D perhaps matches TRBD2 (6 bases). The CDR3 has 15 residues. From germline, CDR1 is MDHEN and CDR2 SYDVKM. Trimming removed 1 base at V and 2 bases at J, with 12 bases between.

This clonotype was seen ten or more times. This chain links TRBV29-1 with TRBJ2-3, with a tentative D call TRBD2 (6 bases). The germline V gene has CDR1 SQVTM and CDR2 ANQGSEA. Trimming took off 5 bases at V and 2 bases at J, with 11 bases between the two ends. This CDR3 spans 13 amino acids. The CDR3 DNA is TGCAGCGTTCCCGGGGGTGCCACAGATACGCAGTATTTT. As protein: CSVPGGATDTQYF.

This clonotype was recorded many times. V gene TRBV5-4 combines with J gene TRBJ2-1; D remains unclear. Germline-derived CDR1 and CDR2 are SGHNT and YYREEE (reference sequence). With 4 bases removed from V and 0 bases from J, the gap between germline ends came to 11 bases. This CDR3 contains 15 residues. The CDR3: CASSPSASSYNEQFF. The CDR3 DNA reads as TGTGCCAGCAGCCCCAGTGCCAGCTCCTACAATGAGCAGTTCTTC.

This clonotype was counted many times. The chain combines TRBV28 with TRBJ1-4; maybe TRBD1 (5 bases). V gave up 6 bases and J gave up 8 bases, with 10 bases separating them. The CDR3 has 12 amino acids. Germline CDR1 reads MDHEN; CDR2 reads SYDVKM. The CDR3 loop reads CASSGGKEKLFF. CDR3 nucleotides: TGTGCCAGCAGCGGGGGTAAAGAAAAACTGTTTTTT.

This clonotype was detected ten times or more. The genes are TRBV14 and TRBJ2-1, with 7 bases that match TRBD2. The ends lost 5 bases at V and 2 bases at J; junction bases unmatched: 6. The CDR3 has 15 amino acids. Per the germline V gene, CDR1 is SGHDN and CDR2 is FVKESK. Here the CDR3 reads CASSGRANTYNEQFF. The DNA for the CDR3 is TGTGCCAGCAGCGGGAGGGCCAACACCTACAATGAGCAGTTCTTC.

This clonotype was seen ten or more times. The V and J genes are TRBV20-1 and TRBJ1-5; 8 positions agree with TRBD1. CDR3 size: 15 residues. V shed 3 bases and J 0 bases; nucleotides not matched to a gene: 4. Germline CDR1 DFQATT, CDR2 SNEGSKA (reference sequence). The CDR3 coding sequence is TGCAGTGCTAGCGGGGGACAGGCTAGCAATCAGCCCCAGCATTTT. It yields the protein CSASGGQASNQPQHF.

This clonotype was detected many times. The chain employs TRBV7-8 and TRBJ2-4; D might be TRBD1 (8 bases). Trimming pared 1 base from V and 6 bases from J, leaving 10 bases between. The CDR3 has 14 amino acids. Germline V CDR1 and CDR2: SGHVS, FQNEAQ. CDR3 in amino acids: CASSLDRGGNIQYF. For the CDR3, the DNA is TGTGCCAGCAGCTTAGACAGGGGGGGAAACATTCAGTACTTC.

This clonotype was seen a few times. The chain recombines TRBV5-1 with TRBJ2-2; D gene uncertain. The V and J ends lost 4 bases and 7 bases respectively, with 14 bases between them. Germline loops: CDR1 SGHRS, CDR2 YFSETQ. This CDR3 contains 14 residues. The CDR3 bases are TGCGCCAGCAGCGAAGGTTGGAATGGCGGGGAGCTGTTTTTT. Encoded protein: CASSEGWNGGELFF.

This sequence joins TRBV18 and TRBJ2-2; 9 bases match TRBD1. J was trimmed by 2 bases and V by 8 bases; bases with no gene match: 6. Germline V lookup: CDR1 KGHSH, CDR2 LQKENI. The CDR3 loop spans 15 amino acids. CDR3 sequence reads: CASRPGQGNTGELFF. As DNA, the CDR3 is TGTGCCAGCCGACCGGGACAGGGAAACACCGGGGAGCTGTTTTTT. Filled out from reference TRBV18 and TRBJ2-2, the complete variable domain reads NAGVMQNPRHLVRRRGQEARLRCSPMKGHSHVYWYRQLPEEGLKFMVYLQKENIIDESGMPKERFSAEFPKEGPSILRIQQVVRGDSAAYFCASRPGQGNTGELFFGEGSRLTVL.

This clonotype was found many times. The J gene is TRBJ2-2, the V gene TRBV3-1; the D gene is possibly TRBD2 (6 bases). V was shortened by 3 bases and J by 6 bases, with 11 bases between the two germline ends. This CDR3 has 14 amino acids. CDR1 and CDR2 (germline): LGHDT, YNNKEL (reference sequence). CDR3 sequence reads: CASSQRSSAGELFF. Written as DNA, the CDR3 is TGTGCCAGCAGCCAGAGGTCTAGCGCCGGGGAGCTGTTTTTT.

The rearrangement joins TRBV29-1 to TRBJ2-1; 8 nucleotides agree with TRBD1. This CDR3 has 13 amino acids. V dropped 6 bases and J dropped 10; count of bases not matched to a gene: 11. CDR1 is SQVTM and CDR2 is ANQGSEA in the germline V gene. The CDR3 reads CSVDQDRVGEQFF. In nucleotides, the CDR3 is TGCAGCGTCGATCAGGACAGGGTGGGGGAGCAGTTCTTC.

This clonotype was observed many times. The gene calls are TRBV7-9 and TRBJ1-6; 7 bases line up with TRBD1. V lost 7 bases to trimming and J lost 9 bases; unmatched junction nucleotides: 15. Per the germline V gene, CDR1 is SEHNR and CDR2 is FQNEAQ (reference sequence). The CDR3 has 16 residues. CDR3 protein: CASKVVSGTVGSPLHF. CDR3 coding DNA: TGTGCCAGCAAGGTTGTCTCCGGGACAGTCGGTTCACCCCTCCACTTT.

This clonotype was counted a few times. The rearrangement links TRBV7-2 to TRBJ1-3; possible D gene TRBD1, 5 bases. Germline V gene sequence: CDR1 SGHTA, CDR2 FQGNSA. V was pared by 1 base and J by 3 bases, with 13 bases between. This CDR3 is built from 16 residues. In DNA, the CDR3 is TGTGCCAGCAGCTTAGGGGCAGGGCTTGGTGGAAACACCATATATTTT. Its translation is CASSLGAGLGGNTIYF.

The chain uses TRBV6-2 or TRBV6-3 and TRBJ2-5, with D unclear. From germline, CDR1 is MNHEY and CDR2 SVGEGT. V was cut by 4 bases and J by 3 bases, with 6 bases left in between. The CDR3 is 12 amino acids. The CDR3 nucleotides are TGTGCCAGCAGTTCGATAGAAGAGACCCAGTACTTC. This encodes CASSSIEETQYF.

This clonotype was picked up a small number of times. The chain uses TRBV5-1 and TRBJ2-7, with TRBD2 matching over 8 bases. The ends lost 0 bases at V and 2 bases at J; junction bases unmatched: 4. CDR3 length equals 15 residues. The germline V gene encodes CDR1 SGHRS and CDR2 YFSETQ. The CDR3 region is CASSLVAGGPYEQYF. CDR3 bases: TGCGCCAGCAGCTTGGTTGCGGGAGGCCCCTACGAGCAGTACTTC. The variable domain in full, completed from reference TRBV5-1 and TRBJ2-7, reads KAGVTQTPRYLIKTRGQQVTLSCSPISGHRSVSWYQQTPGQGLQFLFEYFSETQRNKGNFPGRFSGRQFSNSRSEMNVSTLELGDSALYLCASSLVAGGPYEQYFGPGTRLTVT.

This clonotype came up a few times. This chain joins TRBV12-3 or TRBV12-4 and TRBJ1-1; D remains unclear. This CDR3 spans 14 amino acids. V lost 3 bases, J lost 1 base, and 9 bases lay in between. This CDR3 is CASSFTGPNTEAFF. CDR3 nucleotides: TGTGCCAGCAGTTTTACCGGACCGAACACTGAAGCTTTCTTT.

The genes are TRBV29-1 and TRBJ2-2; D not resolved. Germline loops: CDR1 SQVTM, CDR2 ANQGSEA. Trimming left V 5 bases short and J 2 bases short, with 3 bases between. This CDR3 comprises 11 residues. In DNA form, the CDR3 reads TGCAGCGTTTTCAACACCGGGGAGCTGTTTTTT. It codes for CSVFNTGELFF.

This clonotype was seen repeatedly, ten times or more. The genes are TRBV7-2 and TRBJ1-2; D unclear. The V gene lost 0 bases and the J gene lost 3 bases, with 11 bases spanning the gap. Germline CDR1 reads SGHTA; CDR2 reads FQGNSA. This CDR3 has 15 residues. In nucleotides, the CDR3 is TGTGCCAGCAGCTTAGCGGCCCCTGGGGACTATGGCTACACCTTC. Translated: CASSLAAPGDYGYTF.

There are many counts of this clonotype. The rearrangement uses TRBV29-1 and TRBJ2-7, with D perhaps matching TRBD2 (5 bases). This CDR3 contains 11 residues. Germline lookup yields CDR1 SQVTM and CDR2 ANQGSEA. V was cut by 3 bases and J by 6 bases, with 9 bases left in between. This chain's CDR3 is CSVERRAEQYF. The CDR3 region has the DNA TGCAGCGTTGAGAGGCGGGCCGAGCAGTACTTC.

As for this clonotype: One base away lies a much larger clone, so this may be a sequencing read error. The rearrangement uses TRBV15 and TRBJ2-5, with 10 bases identical to TRBD1. Germline values: CDR1 LNHNV, CDR2 YYDKDF (reference sequence). The trim removed 3 bases at V and 5 bases at J, leaving 12 bases unmatched. This CDR3 is 17 amino acids long. Written as DNA, the CDR3 is TGTGCCACCAGCAGGGGCCCTGAGACAGGGGGCGCCGAGACCCAGTACTTC. Residues: CATSRGPETGGAETQYF.

This clonotype was recorded many times. The chain recombines TRBV5-1 with TRBJ2-2, with D perhaps TRBD1 or TRBD2 (5 bases each). The V gene lost 7 bases and the J gene lost 5 bases, with 21 bases spanning the gap. The CDR3 totals 16 residues. Looked up from germline, CDR1 is SGHRS and CDR2 is YFSETQ. This CDR3 reads CASRVTPEGSTGELFF. CDR3 nucleotide sequence: TGCGCCAGCCGCGTCACCCCAGAGGGGTCGACCGGGGAGCTGTTTTTT.

This clonotype was found many times. CDR3 coding DNA: TGTGCCACCAGCAGAGCCCTAGCGGGAGGGAACATTCAGTACTTC. Translated, it gives CATSRALAGGNIQYF. The chain recombines TRBV15 with TRBJ2-4; TRBD2 matches 12 bases. Germline CDR1 and CDR2: LNHNV and YYDKDF (reference sequence). The CDR3 consists of 15 residues. V shed 1 base and J 7 bases; nucleotides not matched to a gene: 2. The full variable domain, its missing parts supplied by reference TRBV15 and TRBJ2-4, is DAMVIQNPRYQVTQFGKPVTLSCSQTLNHNVMYWYQQKSSQAPKLLFHYYDKDFNNEADTPDNFQSRRPNTSFCFLDIRSPGLGDTAMYLCATSRALAGGNIQYFGAGTRLSVL.

The sample holds many counts of this clonotype. The rearrangement links TRBV15 to TRBJ2-5, with D perhaps TRBD2 (5 bases). The V gene's germline CDR1 is LNHNV and CDR2 YYDKDF (reference sequence). Deletions cut 0 bases from V and 5 bases from J, with 13 bases between. This CDR3 comprises 15 residues. The CDR3 region has the DNA TGTGCCACCAGCAGAGATAGAGGGAGAAGGGAGACCCAGTACTTC. It specifies CATSRDRGRRETQYF.